Detailed here is one TCR beta chain. The data were taken from a study of blood T cell repertoires in COVID-19. For the study at large: Material from acute and convalescent COVID-19 was sourced from the United States, Italy and Spain.

The protocol was immunoSEQ multiplex PCR, while the TCRdb copy is restricted to in-frame clones and leaves out a portion. The data contain under 350,000 clones, around 86% of them seen just once; the ten biggest clones take up approximately 2.2%. Trimming cost V 7 bases and J 3 bases; bases outside gene matches: 14. The CDR3 consists of 17 residues. The germline CDR1 and CDR2 sequences are LNHDA and SQIVND (reference sequence). The sequence was obtained from a man aged 50 to 59 with acute or convalescent COVID-19. Input material: peripheral blood. V usage is TRBV19 and J usage is TRBJ2-2, with 7 bases identical to TRBD1. The CDR3 sequence: CASTTSLGGAYTGELFF. The CDR3 DNA follows: TGTGCCAGTACCACTTCGTTAGGGGGCGCTTACACCGGGGAGCTGTTTTTT. The whole variable domain, remainder taken from reference TRBV19 and TRBJ2-2, is DGGITQSPKYLFRKEGQNVTLSCEQNLNHDAMYWYRQDPGQGLRLIYYSQIVNDFQKGDIAEGYSVSREKKESFPLTVTSAQKNPTAFYLCASTTSLGGAYTGELFFGEGSRLTVL.